A single sample is the source of the 8 T cell receptor beta chains below, sequenced in a study of CXCR3-negative and CXCR3-positive naive CD8 T cells. With UMI labels, 5' RACE was used to prepare the TRB cDNA libraries. TCRdb re-called the 5' RACE reads; every CDR3 protein appears as one record, without DNA. This sample lists about 53,000 distinct CDR3 sequences; its ten largest clones have 0.55% to 0.6%. Study findings and constraints: Naive cells that were CXCR3-positive had more hydrophobic TRB CDR3s (compared with CXCR3-negative naive cells).

These receptors are not linked to any known antigen. The sequenced sample consisted of naive CXCR3+ CD8+ T cells from blood. The subset was: CD45RO-CCR7+CD27+CD95- naive CD8+ T cells expressing CXCR3 (TNR3+). Receptors were obtained from a human donor in good health. Some clones in this sample may be carry-over from other donors' samples.

The chain combines TRBV13 with TRBJ2-7; TCRdb lists TRBD1, though no DNA is available to test this call. CDR1 is PRHDT and CDR2 is FYEKMQ in the germline V gene (reference sequence). The CDR3 has 14 residues. The chain's CDR3 is CASSSRGRKGGQYF.

The V gene is TRBV10-3, the J gene TRBJ1-2. Germline V gene sequence: CDR1 ENHRY, CDR2 SYGVKD. The CDR3 runs 12 residues. The CDR3 region is CATPFIRGGYTF.

J is TRBJ2-4 and V is TRBV5-5. This CDR3 has 15 amino acids. Germline V gene lookup returns CDR1 SGHKS and CDR2 YYEKEE (reference sequence). The CDR3 loop reads CASSFGERAKNIQYF.

The chain links TRBV7-9 to TRBJ1-2; TCRdb designates TRBD1, a call that cannot be tested without DNA. This CDR3 region has 13 residues. Per the germline V gene, CDR1 is SEHNR and CDR2 is FQNEAQ (reference sequence). This chain's CDR3 is CATLSGSIYGYTF.

This chain connects TRBV7-7 to TRBJ2-2. Germline CDR1 reads SSHAT; CDR2 reads FNYEAQ (reference sequence). This CDR3 has 14 residues. CDR3 region: CASSRVVYTGELFF.

The chain uses TRBV14 and TRBJ2-1. CDR1 and CDR2 (germline): SGHDN, FVKESK. The CDR3 runs 13 residues. CDR3 residues: CASSQDGYSKQFF.

The chain combines TRBV12-3 or TRBV12-4 with TRBJ2-7; TCRdb lists TRBD1, though no DNA is available to test this call. The CDR3 contains 14 residues. This chain's CDR3 is CASNQVGDGGEQYF.

The chain carries TRBV20-1 and TRBJ2-3; absent DNA, TCRdb's TRBD1 call cannot be checked. The CDR3 has 14 residues. CDR1 is DFQATT, CDR2 SNEGSKA, per germline (reference sequence). The CDR3 sequence is CSARTGGEAYTQYF.